These T cell receptor beta chains were read from a single sample in a study of T cell responses to AZD1222 COVID-19 vaccine. Libraries were prepared by immunoSEQ multiplex PCR; TCRdb keeps only in-frame clonotypes and omits some of them. The sample comprises roughly 110,000 clones, about 93% of which are singletons, and approximately 5.6% rests with the top ten. Sample: peripheral blood, taken 28 days after the second AZD1222 dose. These receptors all come from an adult who received the AZD1222 COVID-19 vaccine. The CDR3 runs from the conserved cysteine through the conserved F or W. Each record gives: CDR3 protein, V gene.

CASSKGCEREIYNEQFF	TRBV21-1
CASSSGGGRFAGELFF	TRBV7-6
CASSLWQGGLNSNQPQHF	TRBV28
CASSIGQGATDTQYF	TRBV19
CASSPQLAQSYNEQFF	TRBV4-3
CASSLRQGGGNSPLHF	TRBV13
CASSPPSAQANEQFF	TRBV5-4
CASSSGAGLNTEAFF	TRBV7-2
CASNVGPAYNEQFF	TRBV5-1
CAISKAGNSPLHF	TRBV12-3/TRBV12-4
CASSFSSGSYEQYF	TRBV27
CSGGIEQFF	TRBV29-1
CAARGPTDTQYF	TRBV18
CASSLMGQGNEKLFF	TRBV4-1
CASSSRTVNQETQYF	TRBV5-5
CASSQGRHDNSPLHF	TRBV14
CASSQDRRVNEKLFF	TRBV4-3
CASSLRGTYDGQYF	TRBV27
CASGNKASVGNTIYF	TRBV6-6
CASSLDGGTNGYTF	TRBV11-2
CASSLVGKGADNEQFF	TRBV11-2
CASSLGANEKLFF	TRBV13
CASSLDPIIYNGYTF	TRBV11-2
CASSEAGSEGYTF	TRBV2
CASSFGGNSPLHF	TRBV11-1
CSVETGFGETQYF	TRBV29-1
CASRDPGRGTTDTQYF	TRBV28
CASSVALAGQGGTDTQYF	TRBV9
CASSLVGGLEQYF	TRBV5-6
CAWESHLSGNTIYF	TRBV30
CASSSGTGGHNEQFF	TRBV27
CASSYTLQGARAEAFF	TRBV6-5